This is a list of T cell receptor beta chains from one sample in a study of T cell responses to AZD1222 COVID-19 vaccine. Clones were sequenced by immunoSEQ multiplex PCR, and TCRdb holds only the in-frame ones, with some missing. Of around 110,000 clones in the sample, around 90% are singletons; the top ten hold around 9.6%. The material sequenced was peripheral blood, taken on day 0 of AZD1222 vaccination. All receptors come from an adult in good health. Both conserved end residues are part of each CDR3. The D gene is left open where the match is weak. Some rows have no size entry. The others give once, few or many, or a class for an expanded clone.

J: TRBJ1-4
size: -
V: TRBV7-6
D: TRBD1
DNA: TGTGCCAGCACCTCGCCCGGGACAGGGCCGACTAATGAAAAACTGTTTTTT
CDR3: CASTSPGTGPTNEKLFF

J: TRBJ1-5
size: -
V: TRBV15
D: -
DNA: TGTGCCACCAGCAGGGCGGGGGATCAGCCCCAGCATTTT
CDR3: CATSRAGDQPQHF

J: TRBJ1-5
size: -
V: TRBV12-3/TRBV12-4
D: -
DNA: TGTGCCAGCAGTTTAGCGGGCCAGCCCCAGCATTTT
CDR3: CASSLAGQPQHF

J: TRBJ1-2
size: -
V: TRBV19
D: TRBD1
DNA: TGTGCCAGTAGTCGGGACAGGGCGAACTATGGCTACACCTTC
CDR3: CASSRDRANYGYTF

J: TRBJ2-2
size: -
V: TRBV6-6
D: -
DNA: TGTGCCATAGCCACAGAGAACACCGGGGAGCTGTTTTTT
CDR3: CAIATENTGELFF

J: TRBJ1-2
size: -
V: TRBV6-1
D: TRBD1
DNA: TGTGCCAGCAGTGACCGACAGGGAAACTATGGCTACACCTTC
CDR3: CASSDRQGNYGYTF

J: TRBJ1-2
size: few
V: TRBV7-2
D: -
DNA: TGTGCCAGCAGCTTAGGCGGCTATGGCTACACCTTC
CDR3: CASSLGGYGYTF

J: TRBJ1-1
size: -
V: TRBV15
D: TRBD1
DNA: TGTGCCACCAGCAGAGCCGGGACAGGGAGACGGACTGAAGCTTTCTTT
CDR3: CATSRAGTGRRTEAFF

J: TRBJ2-1
size: -
V: TRBV6-5
D: TRBD1
DNA: TGTGCCAGCAACCTAGGACAGGGAAACAATGAGCAGTTCTTC
CDR3: CASNLGQGNNEQFF

J: TRBJ1-5
size: few
V: TRBV29-1
D: -
DNA: TGCAGCGTTGAAGATCCTGTGGGGCAGCCCCAGCATTTT
CDR3: CSVEDPVGQPQHF

J: TRBJ1-2
size: -
V: TRBV11-2
D: -
DNA: TGTGCCAGCAGCTTAGTGTCAGGGGACTATGGCTACACCTTC
CDR3: CASSLVSGDYGYTF

J: TRBJ1-2
size: -
V: TRBV20-1
D: -
DNA: TGCAGTGCTAGTCCCGGGATTCCTAACTATGGCTACACCTTC
CDR3: CSASPGIPNYGYTF

J: TRBJ1-6
size: once
V: TRBV2
D: -
DNA: TGTGCCAGCGGTGGCGGGGTCTATTCACCCCTCCACTTT
CDR3: CASGGGVYSPLHF

J: TRBJ2-7
size: -
V: TRBV28
D: -
DNA: TGTGCCAGCAGGTCAGGACAGTCCTCCTACGAGCAGTACTTC
CDR3: CASRSGQSSYEQYF

J: TRBJ1-1
size: -
V: TRBV5-1
D: -
DNA: TGCGCCAGCAGCTTGGTACACACAGAGATGAACACTGAAGCTTTCTTT
CDR3: CASSLVHTEMNTEAFF

J: TRBJ1-2
size: -
V: TRBV20-1
D: TRBD1
DNA: TGCAGTGCTAGTGCCAGGGACAGGGGACCAAGTGGGGGCTACACCTTC
CDR3: CSASARDRGPSGGYTF

J: TRBJ1-1
size: -
V: TRBV29-1
D: -
DNA: TGCAGCGTTGAAGACTCAGGGACGACTGAAGCTTTCTTT
CDR3: CSVEDSGTTEAFF

J: TRBJ1-5
size: -
V: TRBV4-1
D: TRBD1
DNA: TGCGCCAGCAGCCAAGGTCGACAGGGTGGTCAGCCCCAGCATTTT
CDR3: CASSQGRQGGQPQHF

J: TRBJ2-1
size: -
V: TRBV12-3/TRBV12-4
D: -
DNA: TGTGCCAGCAGTTTTAGGCAGGAGCAGTTCTTC
CDR3: CASSFRQEQFF

J: TRBJ2-1
size: -
V: TRBV4-2
D: TRBD1
DNA: TGTGCCAGCAGCCAAGGGACAGGTGCATACAATGAGCAGTTCTTC
CDR3: CASSQGTGAYNEQFF

J: TRBJ2-5
size: -
V: TRBV12-3/TRBV12-4
D: -
DNA: TGTGCCAGCAGTTCCCTGGAGACCCAGTACTTC
CDR3: CASSSLETQYF

J: TRBJ2-3
size: few
V: TRBV5-4
D: -
DNA: TGTGCCACCACCGGGACACAACCAGATACGCAGTATTTT
CDR3: CATTGTQPDTQYF

J: TRBJ1-6
size: -
V: TRBV30
D: -
DNA: TGTGCCTGGAGGAGGGACCAGACAAATTCACCCCTCCACTTT
CDR3: CAWRRDQTNSPLHF

J: TRBJ2-1
size: -
V: TRBV13
D: -
DNA: TGTGCCAGCAGCCCCCCCGACAGAGACAATGAGCAGTTCTTC
CDR3: CASSPPDRDNEQFF

J: TRBJ1-1
size: -
V: TRBV18
D: -
DNA: TGTGCCAGCTCACTGGGGTGGAGGAACACTGAAGCTTTCTTT
CDR3: CASSLGWRNTEAFF

J: TRBJ2-1
size: -
V: TRBV7-3
D: -
DNA: TGTGCCAGCAGCTTAACGAGCTGGGCAGATGAGCAGTTCTTC
CDR3: CASSLTSWADEQFF

J: TRBJ1-2
size: -
V: TRBV7-9
D: -
DNA: TGTGCCAGCAGCTCCTCGACAGTAAGTGGCTACACCTTC
CDR3: CASSSSTVSGYTF

J: TRBJ1-1
size: -
V: TRBV19
D: -
DNA: TGTGCCAGTAGTCTAAAAGCCTGGCACACTGAAGCTTTCTTT
CDR3: CASSLKAWHTEAFF

J: TRBJ1-2
size: -
V: TRBV28
D: -
DNA: TGTGCCAGCAGCCTCGGACACGGCCAACATGGCTACACCTTC
CDR3: CASSLGHGQHGYTF

J: TRBJ2-7
size: -
V: TRBV5-5
D: -
DNA: TGTGCCAGCAGTTTCACCCAAGGGGGGGCTTCCTACGAGCAGTACTTC
CDR3: CASSFTQGGASYEQYF

J: TRBJ2-1
size: -
V: TRBV11-2
D: -
DNA: TGTGCCAGCAGCTTAGAGCGGGACAGTTACAATGAGCAGTTCTTC
CDR3: CASSLERDSYNEQFF

J: TRBJ1-2
size: -
V: TRBV28
D: -
DNA: TGTGCCAGCAGTTTGACCGGAGCTAAGGTTGGCTACACCTTC
CDR3: CASSLTGAKVGYTF

J: TRBJ1-6
size: -
V: TRBV12-3/TRBV12-4
D: -
DNA: TGTGCCAGCAGTTCCACCCGCTCACCCCTCCACTTT
CDR3: CASSSTRSPLHF

J: TRBJ2-3
size: -
V: TRBV2
D: -
DNA: TGTGCCAGCAGTCGAGGAAGGGCCTCAGATACGCAGTATTTT
CDR3: CASSRGRASDTQYF

J: TRBJ2-5
size: -
V: TRBV6-5
D: TRBD1
DNA: TGTGCCAGCGTACGAAGTCCGGGACAGCAAGAGACCCAGTACTTC
CDR3: CASVRSPGQQETQYF

J: TRBJ1-6
size: -
V: TRBV9
D: -
DNA: TGTGCCAGCAGCCCCTCTGGGGGCGGTTATAATTCACCCCTCCACTTT
CDR3: CASSPSGGGYNSPLHF

J: TRBJ1-1
size: -
V: TRBV5-1
D: TRBD1
DNA: TGCGCCAGCAGCGGGGACAGGGGTGTATGGGACACTGAAGCTTTCTTT
CDR3: CASSGDRGVWDTEAFF